The sequence of this T cell receptor (beta chain) was determined in a study of T cells after yellow fever vaccination. Study-level results: Weaker overall was a secondary response that nonetheless peaked faster, on day 5 versus 15.

Ten or more counts support this clonotype. Its matching antigen is unknown. TCRdb recomputed calls from the 5' RACE reads with MiXCR, one row per CDR3 protein. The table lists 450,000 to 650,000 distinct CDR3 sequences, roughly 12% of them singletons. The CDR3 is 15 residues long. Trimming cost V 1 base and J 0 bases, with 10 bases left between them. Germline loops: CDR1 SGHTA, CDR2 FQGNSA. This receptor was taken from a man under 40 who received the YFV17D yellow fever vaccine. Sequencing used PBMCs, obtained on the day of the yellow fever booster vaccination. This sequence joins TRBV7-2 and TRBJ2-7; maybe TRBD1 (6 bases). The CDR3 DNA reads TGTGCCAGCAGCTTAGTTGCGACAGGCTCCTACGAGCAGTACTTC. This gives the protein CASSLVATGSYEQYF.